Below are 32 T cell receptor beta chains sequenced from a single sample in a study of shared T cell receptors in the human thymus. Assay: immunoSEQ multiplex PCR; the TCRdb copy retains only in-frame clones and omits some. The sample holds about 380,000 clones; roughly 94% are singletons and the top ten take approximately 0.02%. The sample consisted of thymocytes. The receptors were sampled from a human donor.

This rearrangement joins TRBV28 to TRBJ2-3; TRBD1 matches 8 bases. Germline loops: CDR1 MDHEN, CDR2 SYDVKM. V lost 5 bases, J lost 9 bases, and 10 bases stayed unmatched. The CDR3 has 14 amino acids. The CDR3 loop reads CASSPLDRTGTQYF. The CDR3 DNA reads as TGTGCCAGCAGTCCATTGGACCGGACAGGGACGCAGTATTTT.

This clone was seen only once. The genes are TRBV6-5 and TRBJ1-3, with D possibly matching TRBD1 (5 bases). Per the germline V gene, CDR1 is MNHEY and CDR2 is SVGAGI. There are 15 residues in the CDR3. V dropped 0 bases and J dropped 4 bases, with 10 bases sitting between them. The CDR3: CASSYSRGLGNTIYF. For the CDR3, the DNA is TGTGCCAGCAGTTACTCGAGGGGATTGGGAAACACCATATATTTT.

V gene TRBV9 combines with J gene TRBJ2-1; 10 bases align to TRBD2. This CDR3 is 17 amino acids long. J lost 6 bases, V lost 0 bases, and 9 bases had no gene match. Germline CDR1 SGDLS, CDR2 YYNGEE. The CDR3 protein is CASSVVPRLAGSNEQFF. The CDR3 region has the DNA TGTGCCAGCAGCGTAGTTCCGAGACTAGCGGGTAGCAATGAGCAGTTCTTC.

The chain has TRBV19 and TRBJ2-5; 13 bases agree with TRBD2. After removal of 3 bases from V and 5 bases from J, the junction contained 9 bases not matched to a gene. Looked up from germline, CDR1 is LNHDA and CDR2 is SQIVND (reference sequence). The CDR3 contains 17 residues. CDR3 residues: CASSMVLTSGRLETQYF. In nucleotides, the CDR3 is TGTGCCAGTAGTATGGTTTTGACTAGCGGGAGGCTGGAGACCCAGTACTTC.

The gene calls are TRBV30 and TRBJ2-2; the D gene is possibly TRBD2 (5 bases). The CDR3 spans 16 residues. V dropped 0 bases and J dropped 6 bases, with 17 bases sitting between them. The germline CDR1 and CDR2 sequences are GTSNPN and SVGIG (reference sequence). CDR3 sequence: CAWSVRKDSRAGELFF. CDR3 in DNA: TGTGCCTGGAGTGTACGTAAGGACTCCCGGGCCGGGGAGCTGTTTTTT.

The chain has TRBV28 and TRBJ1-1; the match to TRBD1 covers 7 bases. Trimming took 5 bases from V and 0 from J; bases not matched to a gene: 6. Germline V gives CDR1 MDHEN, CDR2 SYDVKM. CDR3 length: 15 residues. The CDR3 is CASSPYRGLNTEAFF. The CDR3 DNA reads TGTGCCAGCAGTCCCTACAGGGGACTGAACACTGAAGCTTTCTTT.

This chain joins TRBV27 and TRBJ2-4; D is undetermined. This CDR3 contains 14 residues. With 3 bases removed from V and 9 bases from J, the gap between germline ends came to 15 bases. Germline-derived CDR1 and CDR2 are MNHEY and SMNVEV (reference sequence). In DNA form, the CDR3 reads TGTGCCAGCAGTTTTGGCAGGCTGACGGGCATTCAGTACTTC. It yields the protein CASSFGRLTGIQYF.

This chain joins TRBV27 and TRBJ2-3, with 7 bases matching TRBD2. CDR3 size: 15 residues. V was clipped by 3 bases and J by 1 base; unmatched bases: 4. Germline loops: CDR1 MNHEY, CDR2 SMNVEV (reference sequence). CDR3 region: CASSFLGGGTDTQYF. CDR3 in DNA: TGTGCCAGCAGTTTTCTGGGAGGGGGCACAGATACGCAGTATTTT.

The chain links TRBV7-9 to TRBJ2-7; 8 bases align to TRBD1. The CDR3 sequence is 13 residues long. V lost 2 bases to trimming and J lost 4 bases; unmatched junction nucleotides: 1. Germline values: CDR1 SEHNR, CDR2 FQNEAQ (reference sequence). CDR3: CASSLRQGYEQYF. DNA of the CDR3: TGTGCCAGCAGCTTACGACAGGGGTACGAGCAGTACTTC.

V is TRBV28 and J is TRBJ2-7, with unresolved D. CDR1 is MDHEN and CDR2 is SYDVKM in the germline V gene. V was trimmed by 5 bases and J by 3 bases, leaving 8 bases between them. The CDR3 length is 12 residues. The CDR3 DNA reads as TGTGCCAGCAGTGGGGATATCTACGAGCAGTACTTC. Translated, it gives CASSGDIYEQYF.

Only one count was recorded for this clone. This chain connects TRBV10-2 to TRBJ2-7, with 7 bases identical to TRBD1. The J segment lost 3 bases and the V segment lost 9 bases, leaving 5 bases of the junction unmatched. Germline V gene data show CDR1 as WSHSY and CDR2 as SAAADI. There are 12 residues in the CDR3. The CDR3 bases are TGCGCCAGTGGACAGGTCGGCTACGAGCAGTACTTC. Translation: CASGQVGYEQYF.

This clone is a singleton in its sample. The V call is TRBV10-2, the J call TRBJ1-1; the D gene is possibly TRBD1 (6 bases). Germline lookup yields CDR1 WSHSY and CDR2 SAAADI. V shed 7 bases and J shed 0 bases, with 12 bases lying between them. This CDR3 contains 14 residues. DNA for the CDR3: TGCGCCAGCAACCCGACAGGACTGAACACTGAAGCTTTCTTT. Translating gives CASNPTGLNTEAFF.

The DNA for the CDR3 is TGTGCCAGCAGTTTACCTCGGACAGGGAGCTCCTACAATGAGCAGTTCTTC. Amino acid sequence: CASSLPRTGSSYNEQFF. The chain recombines TRBV27 with TRBJ2-1, with 8 bases aligning to TRBD1. This CDR3 is 17 amino acids long. The V gene's germline CDR1 is MNHEY and CDR2 SMNVEV (reference sequence). Trimming cost V 2 bases and J 0 bases; bases outside gene matches: 6.

This clone came up once. J is TRBJ2-1 and V is TRBV2; TRBD1 or TRBD2 may be the D gene (5 bases each). V dropped 3 bases and J dropped 6 bases, with 12 bases sitting between them. This CDR3 has 14 amino acids. Germline V CDR1 and CDR2: SNHLY, FYNNEI. DNA of the CDR3: TGTGCCAGCAGTGACGGGGCCCAGACCAATGAGCAGTTCTTC. Translating it yields CASSDGAQTNEQFF. Looking up the rest from reference TRBV2 and TRBJ2-1 gives the full variable domain: EPEVTQTPSHQVTQMGQEVILRCVPISNHLYFYWYRQILGQKVEFLVSFYNNEISEKSEIFDDQFSVERPDGSNFTLKIRSTKLEDSAMYFCASSDGAQTNEQFFGPGTRLTVL.

The chain joins TRBV6-5 to TRBJ2-3; 7 nucleotides match TRBD1. CDR1 MNHEY and CDR2 SVGAGI come from the germline V gene. The CDR3 length is 13 residues. V lost 4 bases to trimming and J lost 9 bases; unmatched junction nucleotides: 7. The CDR3 here is CASSSLQGKTQYF. CDR3 DNA: TGTGCCAGCAGTTCACTACAGGGGAAAACGCAGTATTTT.

Only one count was recorded for this clone. The chain couples TRBV4-1 to TRBJ1-2, with D maybe TRBD1 (6 bases). Trimming took 0 bases from V and 1 from J, leaving 9 bases between them. Germline V CDR1 and CDR2: MGHRA, YSYEKL. CDR3 length: 15 residues. The DNA for the CDR3 is TGCGCCAGCAGCCAAGAAAGGGGGGTTAACTATGGCTACACCTTC. Its protein is CASSQERGVNYGYTF.

V usage is TRBV4-1 and J usage is TRBJ2-2; D unresolved. V was pared by 0 bases and J by 7 bases, with 6 bases between. CDR1 and CDR2 (germline): MGHRA, YSYEKL. The CDR3 is made up of 13 amino acids. The CDR3 region is CASSQDHDGELFF. For the CDR3, the DNA is TGCGCCAGCAGCCAAGATCACGACGGGGAGCTGTTTTTT.

The V gene is TRBV28, the J gene TRBJ2-1; possible D gene TRBD2, 5 bases. Trimming cost V 3 bases and J 5 bases, with 14 bases left between them. Germline V gene data show CDR1 as MDHEN and CDR2 as SYDVKM. The CDR3 has 15 amino acids. The CDR3 spells CASSLARLANNEQFF. DNA of the CDR3: TGTGCCAGCAGTTTGGCCCGGCTAGCCAACAATGAGCAGTTCTTC.

The chain uses TRBV7-6 and TRBJ1-1; TRBD1 matches at 8 bases. V dropped 4 bases and J dropped 0; count of bases not matched to a gene: 4. The CDR3 is made up of 15 amino acids. Germline V lookup: CDR1 SGHVS, CDR2 FNYEAQ. The CDR3 DNA follows: TGTGCCAGCAGCTCCCGACAGGGGATGAACACTGAAGCTTTCTTT. Its translation is CASSSRQGMNTEAFF.

The chain couples TRBV7-9 to TRBJ1-3, with a weak D call TRBD1 (5 bases). The ends were cut back, 4 bases at V and 3 bases at J, with 19 bases in the middle. The CDR3 spans 17 residues. From germline, CDR1 is SEHNR and CDR2 FQNEAQ (reference sequence). The chain's CDR3 is CASSCPRLGVGGNTIYF. The CDR3 DNA is TGTGCCAGCAGCTGTCCCCGATTAGGGGTTGGTGGAAACACCATATATTTT.

This clone has a single count. CDR3 nucleotides: TGTGCCAGCAGCTTAGCTGCCCGGTCCTCCTACGAGCAGTACTTC. Amino acid sequence: CASSLAARSSYEQYF. The chain employs TRBV7-2 and TRBJ2-7; D is undetermined. V was trimmed by 0 bases and J by 0 bases, leaving 9 bases between them. Germline V gene sequence: CDR1 SGHTA, CDR2 FQGNSA. The length of the CDR3 is 15 residues.

This clone was observed a handful of times. The chain uses TRBV27 and TRBJ2-7; D could derive from TRBD1 or TRBD2 (5 bases each). The V end was cut by 4 bases, the J end by 1 base, with 14 bases between. The CDR3 sequence is 15 residues long. The germline gives CDR1 MNHEY, CDR2 SMNVEV (reference sequence). DNA of the CDR3: TGTGCCAGCAGTTCCCAGAAGAGGGGTTCCTACGAGCAGTACTTC. Translation: CASSSQKRGSYEQYF.

V and J are TRBV30 and TRBJ1-5; no clear D. Trimming removed 4 bases at V and 5 bases at J, with 15 bases between. CDR1 GTSNPN and CDR2 SVGIG come from the germline V gene (reference sequence). This CDR3 spans 14 amino acids. The chain's CDR3 is CAWKIHGSDQPQHF. The CDR3 region has the DNA TGTGCCTGGAAAATCCATGGATCCGATCAGCCCCAGCATTTT. The whole variable domain, remainder taken from reference TRBV30 and TRBJ1-5, is SQTIHQWPATLVQPVGSPLSLECTVEGTSNPNLYWYRQAAGRGLQLLFYSVGIGQISSEVPQNLSASRPQDRQFILSSKKLLLSDSGFYLCAWKIHGSDQPQHFGDGTRLSIL.

This rearrangement joins TRBV18 to TRBJ1-4; perhaps TRBD1 as D (5 bases). V was trimmed by 3 bases and J by 4 bases, leaving 15 bases between them. The germline CDR1 and CDR2 sequences are KGHSH and LQKENI. The CDR3 totals 16 residues. CDR3: CASSPIFGAVNEKLFF. CDR3 sequence (DNA): TGTGCCAGCTCACCCATCTTCGGGGCCGTTAATGAAAAACTGTTTTTT. Combining the CDR3 with reference TRBV18 and TRBJ1-4 gives the whole variable domain NAGVMQNPRHLVRRRGQEARLRCSPMKGHSHVYWYRQLPEEGLKFMVYLQKENIIDESGMPKERFSAEFPKEGPSILRIQQVVRGDSAAYFCASSPIFGAVNEKLFFGSGTQLSVL.

V is TRBV27 and J is TRBJ2-7, with 8 positions matching TRBD1. The CDR3 is 16 residues long. CDR1 is MNHEY, CDR2 SMNVEV, per germline (reference sequence). V dropped 6 bases and J dropped 2; count of bases not matched to a gene: 12. CDR3 DNA sequence: TGTGCCAGCAGATGCCAAACCGGGACAGGAGCCTACGAGCAGTACTTC. This gives the protein CASRCQTGTGAYEQYF.

The chain couples TRBV29-1 to TRBJ2-7; D may be TRBD2 (5 bases). The V and J ends lost 4 bases and 6 bases respectively, with 16 bases between them. Germline CDR1 SQVTM, CDR2 ANQGSEA. The CDR3 has 13 amino acids. DNA for the CDR3: TGCAGCGTTGGAAGCCGGACTTGGGGCGAGCAGTACTTC. This sequence encodes CSVGSRTWGEQYF.

The V call is TRBV11-3, the J call TRBJ2-3, with a tentative D call TRBD2 (6 bases). Germline assignment: CDR1 SGHNT and CDR2 YENEEA. V gave up 5 bases and J gave up 0 bases, with 21 bases separating them. There are 18 residues in the CDR3. CDR3: CASSPRAQRSGSTDTQYF. The CDR3 DNA sequence: TGTGCCAGCAGCCCCCGGGCTCAACGGAGCGGGAGCACAGATACGCAGTATTTT.

The chain combines TRBV11-2 with TRBJ2-4; TRBD1 might be the D (6 bases). This CDR3 region has 19 residues. With 4 bases removed from V and 4 bases from J, the gap between germline ends came to 26 bases. CDR1 and CDR2 from the germline V gene are SGHAT and FQNNGV. The CDR3 sequence: CASSWAGSGEILVKNIQYF. The CDR3 nucleotides are TGTGCCAGCAGCTGGGCCGGTTCAGGGGAAATATTGGTGAAAAACATTCAGTACTTC.

This chain links TRBV4-1 with TRBJ2-2; TRBD1 is a possible D gene (5 bases). The CDR3 loop spans 15 amino acids. V was cut by 3 bases and J by 0 bases, with 8 bases left in between. The germline gives CDR1 MGHRA, CDR2 YSYEKL. Written as DNA, the CDR3 is TGCGCCAGCAGCCATAGACAGACGAACACCGGGGAGCTGTTTTTT. Amino acids: CASSHRQTNTGELFF.

The chain joins TRBV5-1 to TRBJ2-4; TRBD1 or TRBD2 may be the D gene (5 bases each). The germline V gene has CDR1 SGHRS and CDR2 YFSETQ. CDR3 length: 17 residues. V was clipped by 0 bases and J by 0 bases, with 13 bases between them. This chain's CDR3 is CASSLAGDLLAKNIQYF. As DNA, the CDR3 is TGCGCCAGCAGCTTGGCCGGGGACCTACTAGCCAAAAACATTCAGTACTTC.

The chain carries TRBV14 and TRBJ1-5; maybe TRBD1 (5 bases). The CDR3 spans 13 residues. V was trimmed by 4 bases and J by 1 base, leaving 5 bases between them. Germline values: CDR1 SGHDN, CDR2 FVKESK. The CDR3 loop is CASSRDSNQPQHF. The CDR3, as DNA: TGTGCCAGCAGCCGGGACAGCAATCAGCCCCAGCATTTT.

This rearrangement joins TRBV7-9 to TRBJ1-1; D might be TRBD1 (6 bases). The CDR3 loop spans 13 amino acids. The V gene's germline CDR1 is SEHNR and CDR2 FQNEAQ (reference sequence). V shed 5 bases and J shed 4 bases, with 11 bases lying between them. The CDR3 loop reads CASSLQGSTEAFF. The CDR3 DNA reads TGTGCCAGCAGCCTACAGGGTAGCACTGAAGCTTTCTTT. The full variable domain, completed using reference TRBV7-9 and TRBJ1-1, is DTGVSQNPRHKITKRGQNVTFRCDPISEHNRLYWYRQTLGQGPEFLTYFQNEAQLEKSRLLSDRFSAERPKGSFSTLEIQRTEQGDSAMYLCASSLQGSTEAFFGQGTRLTVV.